The 32 T cell receptor beta chains below were found in one sample sequenced in a study of CD8 T cells in ankylosing spondylitis. TCRdb re-analysed the 5' RACE reads in MiXCR, keeping a single row per CDR3 protein. The sample includes some 340,000 distinct CDR3 sequences, roughly 14% of them seen just once. Sequencing was carried out using blood, either unsorted or a sorted T cell fraction (not recorded which). All receptors derive from a male donor with ankylosing spondylitis or in good health (not recorded which).

The CDR3 sequence is CASSLGLAGPGNIQYF. The CDR3 DNA reads TGTGCCAGCAGTTTAGGACTAGCGGGGCCAGGAAACATTCAGTACTTC. This rearrangement joins TRBV6-5 to TRBJ2-4; 12 bases align to TRBD2. The germline CDR1 and CDR2 sequences are MNHEY and SVGAGI. The length of the CDR3 is 16 residues. V lost 4 bases to trimming and J lost 6 bases; unmatched junction nucleotides: 7.

Only a few counts were recorded for this clonotype. The chain has TRBV3-1 and TRBJ2-1, with D perhaps matching TRBD1 or TRBD2 (5 bases each). Between the trimmed V and J ends, which lost 4 bases and 4 bases, there was a span of 11 bases. Germline CDR1 LGHDT, CDR2 YNNKEL (reference sequence). This CDR3 comprises 14 residues. The CDR3 DNA reads TGTGCCAGCAGCCGAAACGAGGGGTACAATGAGCAGTTCTTC. Encoded protein: CASSRNEGYNEQFF.

V gene TRBV9 combines with J gene TRBJ2-3; TRBD2 is a possible D gene (6 bases). This CDR3 is 15 amino acids long. Deletions cut 1 base from V and 0 bases from J, with 9 bases between. CDR1 is SGDLS, CDR2 YYNGEE, per germline. The DNA of the CDR3 is TGTGCCAGCAGCGTACAGGGACTCAGCACAGATACGCAGTATTTT. This encodes CASSVQGLSTDTQYF. The variable domain in full, completed from reference TRBV9 and TRBJ2-3, reads DSGVTQTPKHLITATGQRVTLRCSPRSGDLSVYWYQQSLDQGLQFLIQYYNGEERAKGNILERFSAQQFPDLHSELNLSSLELGDSALYFCASSVQGLSTDTQYFGPGTRLTVL.

The table lists this clonotype with a few counts. The chain recombines TRBV18 with TRBJ1-1, with 7 nucleotides matching TRBD1. The trim removed 4 bases at V and 0 bases at J, leaving 2 bases unmatched. Germline V gene sequence: CDR1 KGHSH, CDR2 LQKENI. There are 14 residues in the CDR3. The CDR3 sequence is CASSRDSMNTEAFF. The CDR3 DNA follows: TGTGCCAGCTCACGGGACAGCATGAACACTGAAGCTTTCTTT.

V usage is TRBV14 and J usage is TRBJ2-1; 12 bases are shared with TRBD2. CDR1 SGHDN and CDR2 FVKESK come from the germline V gene. V shed 2 bases and J 8 bases; nucleotides not matched to a gene: 4. The CDR3 spans 15 residues. CDR3 residues: CASSQLAGGSHEQFF. The DNA for the CDR3 is TGTGCCAGCAGCCAACTAGCGGGGGGGTCTCATGAGCAGTTCTTC.

This clonotype has only a few counts. The V call is TRBV3-1, the J call TRBJ2-5; D possibly corresponds to TRBD1 (5 bases). V was cut by 1 base and J by 3 bases, with 6 bases left in between. CDR1 is LGHDT and CDR2 is YNNKEL in the germline V gene (reference sequence). The CDR3 has 13 amino acids. The DNA for the CDR3 is TGTGCCAGCAGCCAAGGCAGGGAAGAGACCCAGTACTTC. Its translation is CASSQGREETQYF.

This clonotype occurred many times. The J gene is TRBJ1-1, the V gene TRBV29-1, with 10 bases fitting TRBD1. The V segment lost 4 bases and the J segment 8 bases; nucleotides outside the gene matches: 16. This CDR3 is built from 16 residues. CDR1 is SQVTM and CDR2 is ANQGSEA in the germline V gene. CDR3 region: CSVAGQGRSRSSEAFF. DNA of the CDR3: TGCAGCGTTGCGGGACAGGGGAGGTCCAGGTCCTCCGAAGCTTTCTTT.

This sequence joins TRBV20-1 and TRBJ1-2; D remains unclear. Trimming took 0 bases from V and 2 from J, leaving 10 bases between them. CDR1 DFQATT and CDR2 SNEGSKA come from the germline V gene (reference sequence). The CDR3 covers 14 residues. CDR3 coding DNA: TGCAGTGCTAGAGATCCCCTGGGGAACTATGGCTACACCTTC. Protein: CSARDPLGNYGYTF.

The chain links TRBV5-1 to TRBJ1-1; D unclear. This CDR3 has 14 residues. Germline-derived CDR1 and CDR2 are SGHRS and YFSETQ. Trimming stripped 4 bases from V and 6 bases from J, with 16 bases between. The CDR3 DNA follows: TGCGCCAGCAGCCCTCTAGGGTCGAAACCTGAAGCTTTCTTT. It codes for CASSPLGSKPEAFF.

This chain joins TRBV5-5 and TRBJ2-7; 9 bases are shared with TRBD2. With V trimmed by 3 bases and J by 3 bases, 7 bases remained unmatched. The V gene's germline CDR1 is SGHKS and CDR2 YYEKEE (reference sequence). The CDR3 has 15 amino acids. The CDR3 loop is CASSSPGLAVYEQYF. CDR3 DNA: TGTGCCAGCAGCTCACCGGGACTAGCAGTCTACGAGCAGTACTTC.

The CDR3 coding sequence is TGTGCCACCAGCCAAGGACAGGGAAGGACCGGGGAGCTGTTTTTT. Translation gives CATSQGQGRTGELFF. V usage is TRBV15 and J usage is TRBJ2-2, with TRBD1 matching over 8 bases. Trimming took 5 bases from V and 5 from J; bases not matched to a gene: 7. Germline CDR1 and CDR2: LNHNV and YYDKDF (reference sequence). This CDR3 is 15 amino acids long. Complete variable domain (other parts from reference TRBV15 and TRBJ2-2): DAMVIQNPRYQVTQFGKPVTLSCSQTLNHNVMYWYQQKSSQAPKLLFHYYDKDFNNEADTPDNFQSRRPNTSFCFLDIRSPGLGDTAMYLCATSQGQGRTGELFFGEGSRLTVL.

This clonotype came up many times. This chain links TRBV12-3 or TRBV12-4 with TRBJ2-5; TRBD1 agrees at 8 bases. V was pared by 2 bases and J by 2 bases, with 4 bases of the junction left unmatched. The CDR3 is made up of 15 amino acids. The CDR3 nucleotides are TGTGCCAGCAGTTTAAGTTACAGGGGGCAAGAGACCCAGTACTTC. Translation: CASSLSYRGQETQYF.

The CDR3 protein is CASSLSPSLSPGPTDTQYF. In DNA form, the CDR3 reads TGTGCCAGCAGTTTGAGCCCTTCCCTCAGCCCCGGCCCTACAGATACGCAGTATTTT. The J gene is TRBJ2-3, the V gene TRBV12-3 or TRBV12-4; D remains ambiguous. This CDR3 is 19 amino acids long. V lost 3 bases, J lost 3 bases, and 25 bases lay in between.

This clonotype was picked up a small number of times. The genes are TRBV3-1 and TRBJ1-1, with TRBD1 identical over 7 bases. The CDR3 is made up of 15 amino acids. The trim removed 2 bases at V and 3 bases at J, leaving 6 bases unmatched. The V gene's germline CDR1 is LGHDT and CDR2 YNNKEL (reference sequence). CDR3 loop: CASSQMDRRDTEAFF. CDR3 DNA: TGTGCCAGCAGCCAAATGGACAGGCGGGACACTGAAGCTTTCTTT.

This clonotype occurred a few times. This chain connects TRBV4-2 to TRBJ2-3; D is tentatively TRBD1 or TRBD2 (6 bases each). Germline CDR1 is LGHNA and CDR2 is YNFKEQ. The V and J ends lost 4 bases and 1 base respectively, with 18 bases between them. The CDR3 totals 17 residues. The CDR3, as DNA: TGTGCCAGCAGCCCTTCCCAGGGGACTGGAGGCACAGATACGCAGTATTTT. Its protein product is CASSPSQGTGGTDTQYF.

This clonotype occurred many times. The chain joins TRBV7-9 to TRBJ1-3, with D possibly TRBD1 on 6 matching bases. Germline loops: CDR1 SEHNR, CDR2 FQNEAQ (reference sequence). V was cut by 5 bases and J by 0 bases, with 11 bases left in between. CDR3 size: 15 residues. The DNA for the CDR3 is TGTGCCAGCAGCACCACAGGGACCTCTGGAAACACCATATATTTT. Translation: CASSTTGTSGNTIYF.

This clonotype was seen a few times. The V gene is TRBV10-3, the J gene TRBJ2-7; possibly TRBD2 for D (6 bases). The CDR3 loop spans 11 amino acids. Trimming stripped 11 bases from V and 3 bases from J, with 11 bases between. Germline CDR1 and CDR2: ENHRY and SYGVKD. This CDR3 reads CAASTSYEQYF. CDR3 bases: TGTGCCGCCTCGACTAGCTACGAGCAGTACTTC.

J is TRBJ2-7 and V is TRBV18, with D possibly matching TRBD1 (6 bases). The germline V gene has CDR1 KGHSH and CDR2 LQKENI. Trimming removed 0 bases at V and 3 bases at J, with 12 bases between. The CDR3 is 15 residues long. The CDR3 nucleotides are TGTGCCAGCTCACCACCGGGGGCAGGGTTCTACGAGCAGTACTTC. Its protein product is CASSPPGAGFYEQYF.

The chain is built from TRBV6-5 and TRBJ2-6; D uncertain. The CDR3 sequence is 16 residues long. The V end was cut by 5 bases, the J end by 0 bases, with 11 bases between. The germline V gene encodes CDR1 MNHEY and CDR2 SVGAGI. CDR3 sequence: CASSTSDPSGANVLTF. In nucleotides, the CDR3 is TGTGCCAGCAGTACCTCGGACCCCTCTGGGGCCAACGTCCTGACTTTC.

The chain links TRBV7-2 to TRBJ2-1; 8 bases align to TRBD2. Germline values: CDR1 SGHTA, CDR2 FQGNSA. The CDR3 spans 15 residues. The trim removed 1 base at V and 5 bases at J, leaving 4 bases unmatched. The CDR3 is CASSLDGRVNNEQFF. The CDR3 region has the DNA TGTGCCAGCAGCTTAGACGGGAGGGTTAACAATGAGCAGTTCTTC.

The chain combines TRBV10-3 with TRBJ1-2, with TRBD1 matching 7 bases. CDR3 size: 13 residues. CDR1 is ENHRY, CDR2 SYGVKD, per germline. V shed 6 bases, J shed 1 base, and the junction held 2 bases outside the gene matches. The CDR3 nucleotides read TGTGCCATCAGCTGGGACAGTAACTATGGCTACACCTTC. Residues: CAISWDSNYGYTF.

This clonotype appeared many times. The rearrangement links TRBV5-5 to TRBJ2-1; D ambiguous. CDR3 length: 14 amino acids. The germline gives CDR1 SGHKS, CDR2 YYEKEE (reference sequence). Deletions cut 1 base from V and 9 bases from J, with 14 bases between. The CDR3 nucleotides read TGTGCCAGCAGCTTGATGTTCATGAGCGCTGAGCAGTTCTTC. Residues: CASSLMFMSAEQFF.

A few counts support this clonotype. The CDR3 nucleotides are TGTGCCAGCAGCTTACGCGGGGGACCTTGGGGGTCAGAGAACACTGAAGCTTTCTTT. Translated, it gives CASSLRGGPWGSENTEAFF. The gene calls are TRBV11-1 and TRBJ1-1; maybe TRBD1 (5 bases). V lost 2 bases and J 1 base, leaving 23 bases between the germline ends. Germline CDR1 is SGHAT and CDR2 is FQDESV (reference sequence). The CDR3 has 19 residues.

The chain couples TRBV20-1 to TRBJ2-5; D gene unclear. Germline V gives CDR1 DFQATT, CDR2 SNEGSKA (reference sequence). The CDR3 is 12 residues long. V lost 1 base to trimming and J lost 5 bases, with 8 bases between them. The CDR3, as DNA: TGCAGTGCTAGAGGGCCCTCGGAGACCCAGTACTTC. This translates into CSARGPSETQYF.

This clonotype was recorded at least ten times. V gene TRBV5-1 combines with J gene TRBJ2-7; 7 bases match TRBD1. Trimming took 3 bases from V and 7 from J; bases not matched to a gene: 7. The CDR3 runs to 13 residues. The germline V gene encodes CDR1 SGHRS and CDR2 YFSETQ. CDR3 sequence (DNA): TGCGCCAGCAGCTACGAGGGGGCAAGGGAGCAGTACTTC. Translating it yields CASSYEGAREQYF.

This clonotype occurred a few times. V usage is TRBV12-3 or TRBV12-4 and J usage is TRBJ1-1; no clear D. Between the trimmed V and J ends, which lost 6 bases and 8 bases, there was a span of 13 bases. The CDR3 loop spans 12 amino acids. CDR3 sequence reads: CASSQRMTEAFF. The DNA for the CDR3 is TGTGCCAGCAGCCAAAGGATGACCGAAGCTTTCTTT.

A few counts support this clonotype. The chain recombines TRBV6-1 with TRBJ1-1; 9 bases fit TRBD1. With V trimmed by 7 bases and J by 6 bases, 9 bases remained unmatched. The CDR3 length is 14 residues. CDR1 is MNHNS, CDR2 SASEGT, per germline. CDR3 nucleotides: TGTGCCAGCAACCCCACAGGGGGCTACTCTGAAGCTTTCTTT. Translation gives CASNPTGGYSEAFF.

This clonotype appeared a few times. The genes are TRBV5-6 and TRBJ2-1; D is unresolved. CDR3 size: 13 residues. Germline loops: CDR1 SGHDT, CDR2 YYEEEE. V lost 4 bases, J lost 6 bases, and 11 bases lay in between. The CDR3 DNA reads TGTGCCAGCAGCCCCGCCCCGGGCAATGAGCAGTTCTTC. This gives the protein CASSPAPGNEQFF.

The J gene is TRBJ1-1, the V gene TRBV10-1; D unresolved. This CDR3 is 15 amino acids long. V was shortened by 0 bases and J by 0 bases, with 8 bases between the two germline ends. The germline gives CDR1 WNHNN, CDR2 SYGVQD (reference sequence). Here the CDR3 reads CASSESRTMNTEAFF. CDR3 bases: TGCGCCAGCAGTGAGTCACGCACCATGAACACTGAAGCTTTCTTT.

In this sample, this clonotype turned up a few times. The chain employs TRBV20-1 and TRBJ2-7; 8 nucleotides line up with TRBD2. The V and J ends lost 3 bases and 1 base, in that order; junction bases with no gene match: 2. This CDR3 spans 13 amino acids. CDR1 is DFQATT, CDR2 SNEGSKA, per germline (reference sequence). CDR3 amino acids: CSASGGVSYEQYF. In DNA form, the CDR3 reads TGCAGTGCTAGCGGGGGGGTTTCCTACGAGCAGTACTTC.

With respect to this clonotype: One end of the junction does not line up with germline, which may come from a read error. The rearrangement links TRBV30 to TRBJ2-3; perhaps D is TRBD1 or TRBD2 (5 bases each). The V gene's germline CDR1 is GTSNPN and CDR2 SVGIG (reference sequence). CDR3 length: 14 residues. Written as DNA, the CDR3 is TGTGCCTGGGACGGGACGGCTAGCAAAGATACGCAGTATTTT. Translation: CAWDGTASKDTQYF.

The rearrangement links TRBV9 to TRBJ1-2; D gene ambiguous. V was pared by 3 bases and J by 7 bases, with 13 bases between. The CDR3 extends over 13 amino acids. Germline values: CDR1 SGDLS, CDR2 YYNGEE. The CDR3 sequence: CASSGSGGFGYTF. Written as DNA, the CDR3 is TGTGCCAGCAGCGGCTCGGGTGGCTTTGGCTACACCTTC.